Listed below are T cell receptor beta chains from one sample, sequenced in a study of cytomegalovirus exposure and HLA in healthy donors. TCRdb's copy holds only in-frame clones and misses some; the assay was immunoSEQ multiplex PCR. In the table there are some 200,000 clones, about four fifths of which are singletons. The sequencing sample was made of PBMCs. All receptors derive from a woman between 18 and 30 years old in good health and CMV-seronegative. The CDR3 runs from the conserved cysteine through the conserved F or W. D genes are given only for firm matches. The size field is filled for only some rows; it gives once, few, many or a size class.

clone_size,d_call,j_call,v_call,cdr3_aa,cdr3_nt
-,-,TRBJ2-1,TRBV10-3,CAIRLSVEQFF,TGTGCCATCAGACTTAGCGTCGAGCAGTTCTTC
-,TRBD2,TRBJ2-2,TRBV19,CASSIIRTSVLNTGELFF,TGTGCCAGTAGTATAATTAGGACTAGCGTCCTAAACACCGGGGAGCTGTTTTTT
-,TRBD1,TRBJ2-5,TRBV7-7,CASSPTTTGLETQYF,TGTGCCAGCAGCCCGACAACGACAGGGTTGGAGACCCAGTACTTC
-,-,TRBJ1-2,TRBV9,CASSGRDRYGYTF,TGTGCCAGCAGCGGGCGAGACAGGTATGGCTACACCTTC
-,TRBD1,TRBJ1-3,TRBV5-1,CASRRQGAGNTIYF,TGCGCCAGCAGAAGACAGGGTGCTGGAAACACCATATATTTT
-,-,TRBJ1-3,TRBV25-1,CASSGQASGNTIYF,TGTGCCAGCAGTGGACAGGCCTCTGGAAACACCATATATTTT
once,-,TRBJ2-1,TRBV5-1,CASSSPRTGAPTVNEQFF,TGCGCCAGCAGCTCCCCCCGAACGGGAGCGCCGACCGTCAATGAGCAGTTCTTC
-,-,TRBJ1-1,TRBV20-1,CSAFINTEAFF,TGCAGTGCTTTTATTAACACTGAAGCTTTCTTT
-,-,TRBJ1-2,TRBV11-3,CASSLDPSGYGYTF,TGTGCCAGCAGCTTAGATCCGTCCGGCTATGGCTACACCTTC
-,-,TRBJ2-7,TRBV9,CASSVAGGSYERYF,-
-,-,TRBJ2-5,TRBV29-1,CSVNPPGDGETQYF,TGCAGCGTTAATCCACCGGGAGACGGAGAGACCCAGTACTTC
-,TRBD2,TRBJ2-7,TRBV6-6,CASTSRGGEGEQYF,TGTGCCAGCACCTCCCGGGGGGGGGAGGGCGAGCAGTACTTC
-,-,TRBJ1-2,TRBV2,CASSVQGLANYGYTF,TGTGCCAGCAGCGTTCAGGGGTTAGCTAACTATGGCTACACCTTC
-,-,TRBJ1-6,TRBV5-4,CASSLEGIPLRNSPLHF,TGTGCCAGCAGCTTGGAGGGGATCCCCTTACGGAATTCACCCCTCCACTTT
-,-,TRBJ1-1,TRBV28,CATAGPLVNTEAFF,TGTGCCACTGCAGGGCCGTTGGTGAACACTGAAGCTTTCTTT
-,-,TRBJ2-5,TRBV7-9,CASSLGVSSSRETQYF,TGTGCCAGCAGCTTAGGAGTGTCGTCTTCTCGGGAGACCCAGTACTTC
-,TRBD2,TRBJ2-4,TRBV2,CASSEALWASGVAKNIQYF,TGTGCCAGCAGTGAAGCGCTTTGGGCTAGCGGGGTAGCCAAAAACATTCAGTACTTC
-,-,TRBJ2-3,TRBV7-9,CASCRGSSTDTQYF,TGTGCCAGCTGTAGGGGGTCTAGCACAGATACGCAGTATTTT
once,-,TRBJ2-7,TRBV9,CASSPAAGPYEQYF,TGTGCCAGCAGCCCCGCGGCGGGTCCCTACGAGCAGTACTTC
few,TRBD2,TRBJ2-1,TRBV7-9,CASSLVSGRDNEQFF,TGTGCCAGCAGCTTAGTGAGCGGGAGGGACAATGAGCAGTTCTTC
-,TRBD2,TRBJ2-7,TRBV30,CAWSSWGGTSHSYEQYF,TGTGCCTGGAGTTCATGGGGTGGGACTAGCCATTCCTACGAGCAGTACTTC
-,-,TRBJ1-5,TRBV25-1,CASSGAGSNQPQHF,TGTGCCAGCAGTGGAGCGGGGAGTAATCAGCCCCAGCATTTT
-,-,TRBJ2-3,TRBV7-2,CASSLLGSADTQYF,TGTGCCAGCAGCCTTTTAGGGAGCGCAGATACGCAGTATTTT
-,TRBD1,TRBJ1-3,TRBV6-5,CASSSRDRGPGNTIYF,TGTGCCAGCAGTTCTCGGGACAGGGGGCCGGGAAACACCATATATTTT
once,TRBD1,TRBJ1-1,TRBV5-1,CASSSGQGQTEAFF,TGCGCCAGCAGCTCCGGACAGGGCCAGACTGAAGCTTTCTTT
-,-,TRBJ2-3,TRBV6-6,CASRVGGSTDTQYF,TGTGCCAGCAGGGTGGGGGGAAGCACAGATACGCAGTATTTT
-,TRBD1,TRBJ2-7,TRBV14,CASSQETGTLSYEQYF,TGTGCCAGCAGCCAAGAGACAGGGACGCTTTCCTACGAGCAGTACTTC
many,-,TRBJ1-1,TRBV12-5,CASGENRGARYTEAFF,TGTGCTAGTGGTGAGAACCGGGGGGCGAGGTACACTGAAGCTTTCTTT
-,TRBD1,TRBJ1-5,TRBV14,CASSRYPKRSTGQANKWPQHF,TGTGCCAGCAGCCGCTATCCGAAGCGTTCTACTGGACAGGCAAACAAATGGCCCCAGCATTTT
-,-,TRBJ1-5,TRBV30,CAWSLTGVPYSNQPQHF,TGTGCCTGGTCCTTAACAGGAGTTCCTTACAGCAATCAGCCCCAGCATTTT
-,-,TRBJ1-2,TRBV25-1,CASSQQINYGYTF,TGTGCCAGCAGTCAACAGATTAACTATGGCTACACCTTC
-,TRBD2,TRBJ2-3,TRBV11-2,CASSSGTSGPTDTQYF,TGTGCCAGCAGCTCCGGGACTAGCGGACCCACAGATACGCAGTATTTT
-,-,TRBJ2-3,TRBV7-9,CASSLISTASTDTQYF,TGTGCCAGCAGCTTAATATCGACAGCGAGCACAGATACGCAGTATTTT
-,TRBD1,TRBJ2-5,TRBV29-1,CSVSGTGGVKWETQYF,TGCAGCGTGTCCGGGACAGGGGGTGTAAAGTGGGAGACCCAGTACTTC
-,-,TRBJ1-5,TRBV6-5,CASRAGNQPQHF,TGTGCCAGCAGGGCGGGCAATCAGCCCCAGCATTTT
-,TRBD2,TRBJ2-4,TRBV7-2,CASSLAGTSGRDRRGNIQYF,TGTGCCAGCAGCTTAGCCGGGACTAGCGGGAGAGACCGTCGTGGAAACATTCAGTACTTC
-,-,TRBJ2-7,TRBV4-2,CASSQEPLTYEQYF,TGTGCCAGCAGCCAAGAGCCCCTAACCTACGAGCAGTACTTC
-,-,TRBJ2-5,TRBV6-5,CASRGVLQETQYF,TGTGCCAGCAGGGGCGTTCTCCAAGAGACCCAGTACTTC
-,-,TRBJ1-2,TRBV4-3,CASSQDLTGIISGGYTF,TGCGCCAGCAGCCAAGATCTCACAGGGATTATCTCTGGTGGCTACACCTTC
-,TRBD1,TRBJ1-4,TRBV28,CASSFPTRDRNEKLFF,TGTGCCAGCAGTTTCCCTACTCGGGACAGAAATGAAAAACTGTTTTTT
-,-,TRBJ1-1,TRBV15,CATSPGRGLNTEAFF,TGTGCCACCAGCCCTGGTAGGGGCCTGAACACTGAAGCTTTCTTT